The clone carrying this T cell receptor (beta chain) has only a few counts. What it binds is not known. Germline lookup yields CDR1 SNHLY and CDR2 FYNNEI. The CDR3 contains 10 residues. The V end lost 6 bases, the J end lost 9 bases, and 8 bases lay between the germline ends. TCRdb independently ran MiXCR on the 5' RACE reads; one entry per CDR3 protein. The repertoire holds some 760,000 distinct CDR3 sequences, with 18% as singletons. This sample stems from a study of identical twins. Findings and caveats of the study: Abundant beta clonotypes from cord blood bore fewer insertions; memory repertoires lacked this pattern.

These data also featured in a second study, about T cells expressing NK-cell markers.

The rearrangement uses TRBV2 and TRBJ1-2; D not resolved. This receptor was obtained from a woman younger than 35 in good health. The sample was PBMCs. The CDR3: CASRFTSYTF. DNA for the CDR3: TGTGCCAGCAGATTTACTAGCTACACCTTC.